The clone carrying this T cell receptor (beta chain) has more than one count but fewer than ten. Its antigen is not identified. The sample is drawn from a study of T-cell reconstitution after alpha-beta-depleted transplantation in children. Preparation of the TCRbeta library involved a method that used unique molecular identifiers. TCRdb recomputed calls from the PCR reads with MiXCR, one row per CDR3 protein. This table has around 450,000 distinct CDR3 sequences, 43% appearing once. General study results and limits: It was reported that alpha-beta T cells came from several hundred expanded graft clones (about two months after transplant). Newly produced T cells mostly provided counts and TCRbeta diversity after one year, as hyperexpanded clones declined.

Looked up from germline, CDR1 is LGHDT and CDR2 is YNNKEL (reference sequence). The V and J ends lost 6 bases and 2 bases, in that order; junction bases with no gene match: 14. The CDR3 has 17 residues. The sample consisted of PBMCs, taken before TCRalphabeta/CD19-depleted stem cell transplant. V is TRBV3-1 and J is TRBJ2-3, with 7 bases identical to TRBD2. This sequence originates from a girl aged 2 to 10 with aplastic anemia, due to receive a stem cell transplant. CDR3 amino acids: CASSRALAEAYTDTQYF. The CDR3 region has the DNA TGTGCCAGCAGTCGTGCTCTAGCGGAGGCCTACACAGATACGCAGTATTTT.